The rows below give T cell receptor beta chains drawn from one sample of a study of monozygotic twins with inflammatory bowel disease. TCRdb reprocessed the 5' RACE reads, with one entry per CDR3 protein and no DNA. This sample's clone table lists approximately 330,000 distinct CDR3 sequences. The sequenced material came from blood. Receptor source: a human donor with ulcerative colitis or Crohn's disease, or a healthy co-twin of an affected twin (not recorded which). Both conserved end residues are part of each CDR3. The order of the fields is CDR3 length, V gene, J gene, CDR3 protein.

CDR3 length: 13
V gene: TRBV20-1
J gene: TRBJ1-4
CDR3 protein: CSASDIPGEKLFF

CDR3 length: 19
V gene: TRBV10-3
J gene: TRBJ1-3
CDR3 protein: CAISEPTGRVDPSGNTIYF

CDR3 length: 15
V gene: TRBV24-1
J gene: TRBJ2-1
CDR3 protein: CATSDPGTADNEQFF

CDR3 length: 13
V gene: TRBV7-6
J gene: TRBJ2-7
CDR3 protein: CASSSGTDYEQYF

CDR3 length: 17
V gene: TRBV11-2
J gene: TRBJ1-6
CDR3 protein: CASSLDNPGQGNSPLHF

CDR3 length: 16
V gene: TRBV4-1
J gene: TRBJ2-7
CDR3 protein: CASTPTGTGASYEQYF

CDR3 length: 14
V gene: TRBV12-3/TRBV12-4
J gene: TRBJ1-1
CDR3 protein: CASSFQGGGTEAFF

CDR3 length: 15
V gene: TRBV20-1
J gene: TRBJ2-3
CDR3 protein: CSAREIVVNSDTQYF

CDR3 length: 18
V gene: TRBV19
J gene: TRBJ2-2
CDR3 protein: CASSKAPGLAGVTGELFF

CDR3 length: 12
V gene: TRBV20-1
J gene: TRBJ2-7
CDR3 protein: CSASSDPYEQYF

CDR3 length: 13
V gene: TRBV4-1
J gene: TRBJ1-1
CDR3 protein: CASSDSLNTEAFF

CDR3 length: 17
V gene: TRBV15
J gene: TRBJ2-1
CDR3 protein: CATSRDEWKGTYNEQFF

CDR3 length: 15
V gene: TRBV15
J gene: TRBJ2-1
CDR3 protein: CATSRDLGGNNEQFF

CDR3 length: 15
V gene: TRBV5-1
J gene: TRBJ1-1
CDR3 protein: CASSLGGGQNTEAFF

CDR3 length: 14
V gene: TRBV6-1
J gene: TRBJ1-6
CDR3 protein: CASKPTGINSPLHF

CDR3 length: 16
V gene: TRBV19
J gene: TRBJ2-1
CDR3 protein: CASKNDLGGRSNEQFF

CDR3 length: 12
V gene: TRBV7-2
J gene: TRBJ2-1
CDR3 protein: CASSPDTKKQFF

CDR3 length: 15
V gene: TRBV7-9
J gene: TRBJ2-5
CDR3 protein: CASSLVTSGKETQYF

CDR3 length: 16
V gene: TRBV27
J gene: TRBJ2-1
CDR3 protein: CASSLLGLAARGEQFF

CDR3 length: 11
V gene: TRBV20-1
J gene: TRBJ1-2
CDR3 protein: CADRADYGYTF

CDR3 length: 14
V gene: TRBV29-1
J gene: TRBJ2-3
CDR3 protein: CSVDREGIGNTQYF

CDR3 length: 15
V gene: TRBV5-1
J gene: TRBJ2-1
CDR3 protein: CASSRGTSLLNEQFF

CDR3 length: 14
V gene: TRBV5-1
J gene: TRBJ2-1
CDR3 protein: CASSLRTYNNEQFF

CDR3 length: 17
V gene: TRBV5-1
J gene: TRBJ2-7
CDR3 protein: CASSLDPGGPVSYEQYF

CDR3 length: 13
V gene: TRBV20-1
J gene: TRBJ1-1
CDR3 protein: CSARYMMDTEAFF

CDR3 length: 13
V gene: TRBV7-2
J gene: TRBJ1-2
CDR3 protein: CASSLEGVYGYTF

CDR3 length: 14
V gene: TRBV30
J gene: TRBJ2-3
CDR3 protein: CAFMAGASTDTQYF